A selection of T cell receptor beta chains follows, all from one sample in a study of tumor-infiltrating lymphocytes in primary liver carcinoma. TCRdb reprocessed the multiplex PCR reads with MiXCR, giving one entry per CDR3 protein. There are 330,000 or so distinct CDR3 sequences in the sample; roughly two thirds occur only once, and 5% to 6.5% lies in the top ten. Source material: peripheral blood. Receptors originate from a man aged 40-55 years with primary liver carcinoma and hepatitis B virus infection. Both conserved end residues are part of each CDR3. D genes are given only for firm matches. Only some rows state a clone size, as once, few, many or a class for expanded clones.

>few|-|TRBJ1-5|TRBV12-3/TRBV12-4
TGTGCCAGCAGTTTAAACAGGGAGGAACAGCCCCAGCATTTT
CASSLNREEQPQHF
>-|-|TRBJ1-2|TRBV5-5
TGTGCCAGCAGCTCGTATACAGGGAACTATGGCTACACCTTC
CASSSYTGNYGYTF
>-|-|TRBJ2-3|TRBV11-1
TGTGCCAGCAGCGTGGGACAAAGGGGTACAGATACGCAGTATTTT
CASSVGQRGTDTQYF
>many|-|TRBJ2-7|TRBV10-3
TGTGCCACCTTGCCCGGGACATCTTCCTACGAGCAGTACTTC
CATLPGTSSYEQYF
>-|-|TRBJ2-1|TRBV11-3
TGTGCCAGCAGCTTAGATCTGTGGGTTGGTGAGCGGTTCTTC
CASSLDLWVGERFF
>many|TRBD2|TRBJ2-2|TRBV11-3
TGTGCCAGCAGCTTCGGTAGCGGGACCGGGGAGCTGTTTTTT
CASSFGSGTGELFF
>-|-|TRBJ2-3|TRBV7-9
TGTCCCAGCAGCCGGAGCACAGATACGCAGTATTTT
CPSSRSTDTQYF
>many|-|TRBJ2-2|TRBV6-2/TRBV6-3
TGTGCCAGCAGTCGTCCGACCACCGGGGAGCTGTTTTTT
CASSRPTTGELFF
>-|-|TRBJ2-1|TRBV12-3/TRBV12-4
TGTGCCAGCAGCCCAGGACGGGTCTCCTACAATGAGCCGCTCTTC
CASSPGRVSYNEPLF
>-|-|TRBJ1-2|TRBV7-9
TGTGCTAGCAGCTTAGGGCAGATTGCCCACTATGGCTACACCTTC
CASSLGQIAHYGYTF
>few|-|TRBJ2-6|TRBV14
TGTGCCAGCAGCCAAGAAAGGGGGGCTGGGGCCAACGTCCTGACTTTC
CASSQERGAGANVLTF
>-|-|TRBJ1-2|TRBV6-5
TGTGCCAGCAGTTACTCCGGAGAATACTATGGCTACACCTTC
CASSYSGEYYGYTF
>many|TRBD1|TRBJ1-5|TRBV12-3/TRBV12-4
TGTGCCAGCAGCAAAAGTCGGGGACAGTCCAATCAGCCCCAGCATTTT
CASSKSRGQSNQPQHF
>many|-|TRBJ2-6|TRBV12-3/TRBV12-4
TGTGCCAGCAGTCTGAGCTCTGGGGCCAACGTCCTGACTTTC
CASSLSSGANVLTF
>many|-|TRBJ2-1|TRBV4-3
TGCGCCAGCAGCCAAGGCGTCGGGCTGAGCTCCTACAATGAGCAGTTCTTC
CASSQGVGLSSYNEQFF
>once|-|TRBJ1-1|TRBV11-2
TGTGCCAGCAGTCGTAGCTGGGGTGAAGCTTTCTTT
CASSRSWGEAFF
>few|-|TRBJ2-1|TRBV10-3
TGTGCCACCCGCGGATCGGATGAGCAGTTCTTC
CATRGSDEQFF
>many|-|TRBJ2-1|TRBV6-6
TGTGCCAGCAGTTACCTTGCCAGGGAGCTCGACAATGAGCAGTTCTTC
CASSYLARELDNEQFF
>once|-|TRBJ2-1|TRBV11-2
TGTGACAGCAGCATACACCCACTAGTACTTGAGCAGTTCTTC
CDSSIHPLVLEQFF
>-|-|TRBJ2-5|TRBV14
TGTGCCAGCAGCCAAGATAGGTGGGCGTCGGAGACCCGGTACTTC
CASSQDRWASETRYF
>many|-|TRBJ1-2|TRBV5-5
TGTGCCAGCAGCCAGACCCCAGGGGTTGAGTATGGCTACACCTTC
CASSQTPGVEYGYTF
>-|-|TRBJ2-1|TRBV6-2/TRBV6-3
TGTACCAGCAGCCACTGGGCCTACAATGAGCAGTTCTTC
CTSSHWAYNEQFF
>-|TRBD1|TRBJ2-1|TRBV11-1
TGTGCCAGCAGTTTGGCGGGGGGACAGGGGGCACGCGAGCAGTTCTTC
CASSLAGGQGAREQFF
>-|TRBD1|TRBJ2-2|TRBV11-2
TGTGCCAGCAGCTTTACAGGGGTTAACACCGGTGAGCTGTTTTTT
CASSFTGVNTGELFF
>many|-|TRBJ2-5|TRBV11-2
TGTGCCAGCAGCCATCAAGAGACCCAGTACTTC
CASSHQETQYF
>-|-|TRBJ2-2|TRBV6-1
TGTGCCAGCAGAGCGAAGAACACCGGGGAGCTGTTTTTT
CASRAKNTGELFF
>many|TRBD2|TRBJ2-3|TRBV11-2
TGTGCCAGCAGCCCCTACGGCGGGAGTCACACAGATACGCAGTATTTT
CASSPYGGSHTDTQYF
>medium-sized|-|TRBJ2-7|TRBV11-2
TGTGCCAGCAGTTCGACGGAGCCCTACGAGCAGTACTTC
CASSSTEPYEQYF
>many|TRBD1|TRBJ1-6|TRBV6-1
TGTGCCAGCAGTGACGATTGGACAGGGGTATTTCGGTCACCCCTCCACTTT
CASSDDWTGVFRSPLHF
>-|-|TRBJ2-3|TRBV6-2/TRBV6-3
TGTGCCAGCAGTTACCCGGGGGTAGCGGAGACTAGCACAGATACGCAGTATTTT
CASSYPGVAETSTDTQYF
>-|-|TRBJ1-1|TRBV5-6
TGTGCCAGCGGCTTTCGTAGTCGAGGGGCTGAAGCTTTCTTT
CASGFRSRGAEAFF
>-|TRBD1|TRBJ2-7|TRBV6-2/TRBV6-3
TGTGCCAGCAGACCACAGGGGTTTTATGACGAGCAGTACTTC
CASRPQGFYDEQYF